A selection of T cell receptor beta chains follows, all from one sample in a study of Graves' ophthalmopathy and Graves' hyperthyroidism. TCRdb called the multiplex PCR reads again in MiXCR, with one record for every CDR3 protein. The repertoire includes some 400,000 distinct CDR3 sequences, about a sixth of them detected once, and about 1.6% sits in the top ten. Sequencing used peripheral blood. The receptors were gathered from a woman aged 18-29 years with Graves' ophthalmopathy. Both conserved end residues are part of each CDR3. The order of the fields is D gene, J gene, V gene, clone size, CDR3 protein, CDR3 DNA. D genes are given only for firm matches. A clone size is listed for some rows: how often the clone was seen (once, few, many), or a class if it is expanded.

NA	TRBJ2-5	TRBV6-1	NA	CASSEEGWETQYF	TGTGCCAGCAGTGAAGAGGGGTGGGAGACCCAGTACTTC
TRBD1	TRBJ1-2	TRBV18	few	CASSPIGGGEVYGYTF	TGTGCCAGCTCACCAATCGGAGGGGGCGAAGTCTATGGCTACACCTTC
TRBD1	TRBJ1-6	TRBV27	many	CASSLRFGTGNSYNSPLHF	TGTGCCAGCAGTTTACGGTTCGGGACAGGGAACTCCTATAATTCACCCCTCCACTTT
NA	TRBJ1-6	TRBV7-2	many	CASSLASRTLHF	TGTGCCAGCAGCTTAGCGAGCCGGACCCTCCACTTT
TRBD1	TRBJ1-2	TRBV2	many	CASRGQAANYGYTF	TGTGCCAGCAGGGGACAGGCCGCTAACTATGGCTACACCTTC
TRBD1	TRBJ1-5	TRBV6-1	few	CASSVRQGGNQPQHF	TGTGCCAGCAGTGTCCGACAGGGTGGCAATCAGCCCCAGCATTTT
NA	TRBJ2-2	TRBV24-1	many	CATSDIGQNTGELFF	TGTGCCACCAGTGATATCGGACAGAACACCGGGGAGCTGTTTTTT
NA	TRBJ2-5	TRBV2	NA	CASSEDSGETQYF	TGTGCCAGCAGTGAAGATAGCGGAGAGACCCAGTACTTC
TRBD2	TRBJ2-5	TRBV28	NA	CASSPQAGNLAGDQETQYF	TGTGCCAGCAGTCCCCAGGCGGGGAACCTAGCGGGGGACCAAGAGACCCAGTACTTC
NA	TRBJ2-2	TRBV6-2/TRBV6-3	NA	CASSRELEPGELFF	TGTGCCAGCAGCCGAGAGCTAGAGCCCGGGGAGCTGTTTTTT
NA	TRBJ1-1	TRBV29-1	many	CSVARGSNTEAFF	TGCAGCGTTGCGAGGGGTTCAAACACTGAAGCTTTCTTT
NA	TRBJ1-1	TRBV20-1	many	CSARGEREAFF	TGCAGTGCTAGAGGAGAACGGGAAGCTTTCTTT
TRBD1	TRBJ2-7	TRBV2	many	CASSLQTQGAHEQYF	TGTGCCAGCAGCCTACAAACCCAGGGGGCCCACGAGCAGTACTTC
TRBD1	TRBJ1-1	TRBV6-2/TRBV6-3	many	CASSQGAYTEAFF	TGTGCCAGCAGCCAGGGGGCATACACTGAAGCTTTCTTT
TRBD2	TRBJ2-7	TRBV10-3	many	CAISYDGGRGQYF	TGTGCCATCAGTTACGACGGGGGGAGGGGGCAGTACTTC
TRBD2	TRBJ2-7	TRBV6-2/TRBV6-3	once	CASTWTSGSYEQYF	TGTGCCAGCACCTGGACTAGCGGGAGTTACGAGCAGTACTTC
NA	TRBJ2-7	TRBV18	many	CASSAVSSYEQYF	TGTGCCAGCTCCGCTGTCAGCTCCTACGAGCAGTACTTC
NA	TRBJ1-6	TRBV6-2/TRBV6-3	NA	CASSSDSYSYNSPLHF	TGTGCCAGCAGTTCGGACAGCTACTCCTATAATTCACCCCTCCACTTT
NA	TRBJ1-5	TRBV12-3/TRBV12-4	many	CASSLGGEGNQPQHF	TGTGCCAGCAGTTTGGGGGGCGAGGGCAATCAGCCCCAGCATTTT
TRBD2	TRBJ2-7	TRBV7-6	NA	CASSLDSGRAGEQYF	TGTGCCAGCAGCTTAGATTCCGGGAGGGCAGGAGAGCAGTACTTC
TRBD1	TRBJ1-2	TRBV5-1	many	CASSLAGGYGYTF	TGCGCCAGCAGCTTGGCAGGGGGCTATGGCTACACCTTC
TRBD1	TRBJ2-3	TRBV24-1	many	CATSDYGTGGGTDTQYF	TGTGCCACCAGTGATTACGGGACAGGGGGAGGGACAGATACGCAGTATTTT
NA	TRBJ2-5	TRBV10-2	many	CASSGRDGEETQYF	TGCGCCAGCAGCGGCCGGGACGGAGAAGAGACCCAGTACTTC
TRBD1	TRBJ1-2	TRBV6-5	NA	CASSYYPRTGGNYGYTF	TGTGCCAGCAGTTACTACCCTCGGACAGGGGGGAACTATGGCTACACCTTC
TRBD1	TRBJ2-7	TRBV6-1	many	CASSELRGLYEQYF	TGTGCCAGCAGTGAACTGAGGGGGCTCTACGAGCAGTACTTC
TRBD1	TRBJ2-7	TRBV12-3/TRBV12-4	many	CASSLSGGSTYEQYF	TGTGCCAGCAGTTTGTCAGGGGGTTCGACCTACGAGCAGTACTTC
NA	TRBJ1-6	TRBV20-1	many	CSAPTWESEHNSPLHF	TGCAGTGCTCCGACTTGGGAAAGCGAACATAATTCACCCCTCCACTTT
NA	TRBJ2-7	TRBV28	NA	CASSSWDHSYEQYF	TGTGCCAGCAGCTCCTGGGACCATTCCTACGAGCAGTACTTC
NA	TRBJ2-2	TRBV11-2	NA	CASSLWTGSTGELFF	TGTGCCAGCAGCTTATGGACTGGAAGTACCGGGGAGCTGTTTTTT
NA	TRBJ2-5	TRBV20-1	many	CSAREWGVGQETQYF	TGCAGTGCTAGAGAGTGGGGAGTTGGCCAAGAGACCCAGTACTTC
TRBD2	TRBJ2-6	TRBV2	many	CASSRTGLAGPGSGANVLTF	TGTGCCAGCAGTCGAACGGGACTAGCGGGCCCGGGATCTGGGGCCAACGTCCTGACTTTC
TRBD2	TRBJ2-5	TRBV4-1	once	CASSQVQAGLQETQYF	TGCGCCAGCAGCCAAGTCCAAGCGGGACTGCAAGAGACCCAGTACTTC
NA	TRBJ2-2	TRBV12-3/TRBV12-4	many	CASSSDPGSGELFF	TGTGCCAGCAGCTCCGACCCTGGCTCCGGGGAGCTGTTTTTT
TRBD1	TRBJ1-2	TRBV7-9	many	CASKGGVPDYGYTF	TGTGCCAGCAAAGGGGGCGTACCGGACTATGGCTACACCTTC
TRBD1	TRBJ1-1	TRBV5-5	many	CASSLLGGRTEAFF	TGTGCCAGCAGCTTGTTAGGGGGCCGGACTGAAGCTTTCTTT
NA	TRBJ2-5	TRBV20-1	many	CSAGFQETQYF	TGCAGTGCTGGCTTCCAAGAGACCCAGTACTTC
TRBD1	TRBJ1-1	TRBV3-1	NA	CASSQTSTGGWVEAFF	TGTGCCAGCAGCCAAACTTCAACAGGGGGCTGGGTTGAAGCTTTCTTT
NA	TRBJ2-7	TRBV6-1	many	CASRQPGTHTHEQYF	TGTGCCAGCAGACAACCCGGGACTCACACACACGAGCAGTACTTC
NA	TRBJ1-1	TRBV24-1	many	CATSDLRGAEAFF	TGTGCCACCAGTGATCTCAGGGGCGCTGAAGCTTTCTTT
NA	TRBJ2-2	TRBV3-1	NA	CASSWGTGINMNTGELFF	TGTGCCAGCAGCTGGGGCACGGGGATTAACATGAACACCGGGGAGCTGTTTTTT
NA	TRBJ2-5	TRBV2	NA	CASTSGAWAETQYF	TGTGCCAGCACCTCAGGGGCTTGGGCGGAGACCCAGTACTTC